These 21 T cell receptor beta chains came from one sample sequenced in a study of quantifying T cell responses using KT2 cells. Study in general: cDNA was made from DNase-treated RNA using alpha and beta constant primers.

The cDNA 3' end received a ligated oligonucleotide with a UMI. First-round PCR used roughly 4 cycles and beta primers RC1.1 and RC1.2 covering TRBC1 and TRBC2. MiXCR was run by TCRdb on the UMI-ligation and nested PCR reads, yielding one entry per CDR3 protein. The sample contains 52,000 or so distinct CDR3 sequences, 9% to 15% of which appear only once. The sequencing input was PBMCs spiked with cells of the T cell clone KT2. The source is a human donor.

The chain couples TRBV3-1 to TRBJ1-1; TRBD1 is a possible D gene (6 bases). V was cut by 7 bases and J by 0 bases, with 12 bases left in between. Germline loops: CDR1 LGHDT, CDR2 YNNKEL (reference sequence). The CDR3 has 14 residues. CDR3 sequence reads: CASTQTGLNTEAFF. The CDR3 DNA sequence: TGTGCCAGCACCCAGACAGGATTGAACACTGAAGCTTTCTTT.

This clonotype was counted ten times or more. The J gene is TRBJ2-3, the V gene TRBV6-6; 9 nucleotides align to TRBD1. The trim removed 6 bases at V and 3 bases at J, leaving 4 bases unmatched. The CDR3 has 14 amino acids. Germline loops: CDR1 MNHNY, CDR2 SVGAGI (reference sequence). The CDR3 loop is CASSRQGETDTQYF. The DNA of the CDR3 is TGTGCCAGCAGCAGACAGGGGGAGACAGATACGCAGTATTTT.

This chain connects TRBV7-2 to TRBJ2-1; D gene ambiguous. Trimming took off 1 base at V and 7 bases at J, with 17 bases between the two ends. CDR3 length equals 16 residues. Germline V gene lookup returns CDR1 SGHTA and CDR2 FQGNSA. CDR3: CASSLVGRFSQNEQFF. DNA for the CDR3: TGTGCCAGCAGCTTAGTAGGTCGATTCAGTCAAAATGAGCAGTTCTTC. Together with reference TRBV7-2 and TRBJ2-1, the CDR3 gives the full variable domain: GAGVSQSPSNKVTEKGKDVELRCDPISGHTALYWYRQSLGQGLEFLIYFQGNSAPDKSGLPSDRFSAERTGGSVSTLTIQRTQQEDSAVYLCASSLVGRFSQNEQFFGPGTRLTVL.

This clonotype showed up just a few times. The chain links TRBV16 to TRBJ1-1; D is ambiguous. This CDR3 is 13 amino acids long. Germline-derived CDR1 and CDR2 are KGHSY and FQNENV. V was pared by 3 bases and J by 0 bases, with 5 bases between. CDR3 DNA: TGTGCCAGCAGCCAGGAGGTGAACACTGAAGCTTTCTTT. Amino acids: CASSQEVNTEAFF.

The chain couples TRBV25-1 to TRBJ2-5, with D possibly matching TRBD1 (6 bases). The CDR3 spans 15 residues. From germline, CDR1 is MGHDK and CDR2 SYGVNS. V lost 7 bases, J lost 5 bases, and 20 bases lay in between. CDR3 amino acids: CASTSAQGMFETQYF. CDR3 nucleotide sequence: TGTGCCAGCACCAGCGCACAGGGCATGTTCGAGACCCAGTACTTC.

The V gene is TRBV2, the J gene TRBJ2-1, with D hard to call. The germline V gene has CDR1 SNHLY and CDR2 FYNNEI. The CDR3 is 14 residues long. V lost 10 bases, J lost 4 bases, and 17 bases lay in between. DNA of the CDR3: TGTGCCACCAGCCCGGCCGGCGAATACAATGAGCAGTTCTTC. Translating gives CATSPAGEYNEQFF.

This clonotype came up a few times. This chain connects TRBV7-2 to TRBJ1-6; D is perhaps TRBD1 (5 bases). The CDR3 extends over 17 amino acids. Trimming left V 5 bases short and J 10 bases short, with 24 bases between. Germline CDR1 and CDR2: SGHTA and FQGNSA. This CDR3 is CASSPRRGGAFGSPLHF. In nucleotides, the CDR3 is TGTGCCAGCAGCCCCCGACGCGGAGGGGCTTTTGGCTCACCCCTCCACTTT.

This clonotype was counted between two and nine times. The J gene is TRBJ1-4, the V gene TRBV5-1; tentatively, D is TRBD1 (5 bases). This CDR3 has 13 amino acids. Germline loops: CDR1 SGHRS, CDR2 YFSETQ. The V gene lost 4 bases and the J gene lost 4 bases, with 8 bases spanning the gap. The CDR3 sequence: CASSGTRNEKLFF. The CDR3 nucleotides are TGCGCCAGCAGCGGGACCCGTAATGAAAAACTGTTTTTT.

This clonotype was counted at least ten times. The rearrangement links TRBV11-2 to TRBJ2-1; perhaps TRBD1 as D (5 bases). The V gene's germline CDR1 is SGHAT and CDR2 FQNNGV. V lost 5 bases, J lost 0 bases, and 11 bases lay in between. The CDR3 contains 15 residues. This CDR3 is CASSPGHSSYNEQFF. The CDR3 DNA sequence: TGTGCCAGCAGCCCCGGACACAGCTCCTACAATGAGCAGTTCTTC.

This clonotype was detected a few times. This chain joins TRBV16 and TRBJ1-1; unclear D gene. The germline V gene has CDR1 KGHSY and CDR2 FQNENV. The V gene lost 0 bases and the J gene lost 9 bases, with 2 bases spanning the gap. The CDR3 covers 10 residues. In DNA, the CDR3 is TGTGCCAGCAGCCAATCAAAAGCTTTCTTT. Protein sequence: CASSQSKAFF.

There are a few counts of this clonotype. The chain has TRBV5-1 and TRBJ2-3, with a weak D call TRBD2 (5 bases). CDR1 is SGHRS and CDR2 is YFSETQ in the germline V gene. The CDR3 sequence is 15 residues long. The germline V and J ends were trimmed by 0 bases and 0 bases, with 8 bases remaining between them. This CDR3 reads CASSLVRTSTDTQYF. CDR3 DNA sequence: TGCGCCAGCAGCTTGGTGAGGACTAGCACAGATACGCAGTATTTT.

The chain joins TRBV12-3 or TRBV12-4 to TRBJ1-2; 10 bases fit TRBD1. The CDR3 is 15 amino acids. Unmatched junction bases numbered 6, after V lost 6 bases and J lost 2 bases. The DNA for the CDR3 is TGTGCCAGCAGAGCGCGACAGGGGGCGAACTATGGCTACACCTTC. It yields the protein CASRARQGANYGYTF.

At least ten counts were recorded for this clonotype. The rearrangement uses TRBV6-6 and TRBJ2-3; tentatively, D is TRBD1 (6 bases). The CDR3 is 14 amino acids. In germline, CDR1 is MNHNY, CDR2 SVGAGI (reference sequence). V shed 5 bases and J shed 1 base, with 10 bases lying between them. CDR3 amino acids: CASSMAGGTDTQYF. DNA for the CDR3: TGTGCCAGCAGTATGGCAGGGGGCACAGATACGCAGTATTTT.

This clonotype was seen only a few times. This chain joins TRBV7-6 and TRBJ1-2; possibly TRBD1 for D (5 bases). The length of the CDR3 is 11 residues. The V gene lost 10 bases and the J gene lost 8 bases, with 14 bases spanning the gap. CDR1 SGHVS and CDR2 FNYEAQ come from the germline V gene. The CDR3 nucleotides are TGTGCCACCGGGGCCAGGGACGGCTACACCTTC. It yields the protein CATGARDGYTF.

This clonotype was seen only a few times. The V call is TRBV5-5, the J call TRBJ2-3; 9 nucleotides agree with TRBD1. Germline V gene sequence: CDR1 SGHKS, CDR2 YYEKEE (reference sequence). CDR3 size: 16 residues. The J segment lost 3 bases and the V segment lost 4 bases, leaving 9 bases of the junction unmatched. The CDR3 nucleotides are TGTGCCAGCAGCACGGCCGGGACAGGGTTGACAGATACGCAGTATTTT. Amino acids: CASSTAGTGLTDTQYF. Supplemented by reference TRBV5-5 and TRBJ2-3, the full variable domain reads DAGVTQSPTHLIKTRGQQVTLRCSPISGHKSVSWYQQVLGQGPQFIFQYYEKEERGRGNFPDRFSARQFPNYSSELNVNALLLGDSALYLCASSTAGTGLTDTQYFGPGTRLTVL.

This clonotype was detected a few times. In DNA, the CDR3 is TGTGCCAGCACCCGGGAGGGAGTTAGCAATCAGCCCCAGCATTTT. Encoded protein: CASTREGVSNQPQHF. The chain recombines TRBV6-1 with TRBJ1-5; D remains unclear. Trimming pared 7 bases from V and 0 bases from J, leaving 13 bases between. The length of the CDR3 is 15 residues. CDR1 and CDR2 (germline): MNHNS, SASEGT.

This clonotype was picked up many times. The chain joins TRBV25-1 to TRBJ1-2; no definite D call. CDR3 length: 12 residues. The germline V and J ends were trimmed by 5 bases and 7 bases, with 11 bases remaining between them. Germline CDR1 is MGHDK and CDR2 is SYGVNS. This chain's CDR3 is CASSSIGSGYTF. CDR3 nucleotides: TGTGCCAGCAGTTCCATCGGATCTGGCTACACCTTC.

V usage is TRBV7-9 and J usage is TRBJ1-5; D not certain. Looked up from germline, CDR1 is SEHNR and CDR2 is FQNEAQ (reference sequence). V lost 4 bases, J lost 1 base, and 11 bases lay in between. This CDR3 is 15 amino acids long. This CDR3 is CASSSPGVSNQPQHF. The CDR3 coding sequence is TGTGCCAGCAGCTCTCCAGGCGTCAGCAATCAGCCCCAGCATTTT.

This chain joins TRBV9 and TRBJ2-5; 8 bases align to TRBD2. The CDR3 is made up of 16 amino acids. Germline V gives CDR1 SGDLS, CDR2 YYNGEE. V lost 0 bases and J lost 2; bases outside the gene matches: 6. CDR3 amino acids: CASSVAPSGLQETQYF. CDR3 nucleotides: TGTGCCAGCAGCGTAGCTCCTAGCGGGTTACAAGAGACCCAGTACTTC. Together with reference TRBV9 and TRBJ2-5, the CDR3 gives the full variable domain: DSGVTQTPKHLITATGQRVTLRCSPRSGDLSVYWYQQSLDQGLQFLIQYYNGEERAKGNILERFSAQQFPDLHSELNLSSLELGDSALYFCASSVAPSGLQETQYFGPGTRLLVL.

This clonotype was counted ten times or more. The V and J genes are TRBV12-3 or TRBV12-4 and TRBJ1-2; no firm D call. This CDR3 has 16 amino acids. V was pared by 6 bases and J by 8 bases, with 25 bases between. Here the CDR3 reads CASSPVGGFNGGGYTF. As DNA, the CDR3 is TGTGCCAGCAGCCCCGTTGGAGGGTTTAACGGTGGCGGCTACACCTTC.

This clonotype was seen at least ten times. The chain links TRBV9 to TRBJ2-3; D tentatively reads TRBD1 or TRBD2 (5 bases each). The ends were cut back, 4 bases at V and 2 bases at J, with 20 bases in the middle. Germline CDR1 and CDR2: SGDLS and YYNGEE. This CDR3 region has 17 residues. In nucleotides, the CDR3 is TGTGCCAGCAGCTCATGGGCCGGGACCACCCCCACAGATACGCAGTATTTT. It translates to CASSSWAGTTPTDTQYF.